A single sample is the source of the 4 T cell receptor beta chains below, sequenced in a study of blood T cells in healthy people across ages. Primers used in a second PCR of about 6 to 12 cycles were a sample-barcoded 5' primer and a J-beta primer mix. TCRdb passed the 5' RACE reads through MiXCR, listing each CDR3 protein once. The data hold roughly 680,000 distinct CDR3 sequences, with 52% observed a single time. The material sequenced was blood. Receptors originate from an elderly woman in good health.

The chain is built from TRBV29-1 and TRBJ1-2, with D uncertain. Germline CDR1 is SQVTM and CDR2 is ANQGSEA. V dropped 4 bases and J dropped 1 base, with 7 bases sitting between them. The CDR3 runs 12 residues. CDR3 region: CSVGAGNYGYTF. The CDR3 DNA follows: TGCAGCGTTGGAGCCGGTAACTATGGCTACACCTTC.

The V call is TRBV7-9, the J call TRBJ2-7, with TRBD1 matching over 8 bases. CDR3 length: 18 residues. The trim removed 4 bases at V and 3 bases at J, leaving 17 bases unmatched. Germline CDR1 and CDR2: SEHNR and FQNEAQ (reference sequence). The CDR3 nucleotides read TGTGCCAGCAGCTCCCTTAGGGAAATGGGCAGGGGGCGCTACGAGCAGTACTTC. Protein sequence: CASSSLREMGRGRYEQYF.

In regard to this clonotype: A much larger clonotype is one base distant, so this may be a read error. The chain links TRBV7-2 to TRBJ2-1; D is ambiguous. The CDR3 contains 13 residues. CDR1 is SGHTA and CDR2 is FQGNSA in the germline V gene. V was clipped by 5 bases and J by 9 bases, with 14 bases between them. The CDR3: CASSVMTPGEQFF. In DNA, the CDR3 is TGTGCCAGCAGCGTAATGACGCCAGGTGAGCAGTTCTTC.

Comments on this clonotype: A read error is possible here, since a much larger clone lies one base away. The gene calls are TRBV2 and TRBJ2-3; 8 bases are shared with TRBD2. Germline values: CDR1 SNHLY, CDR2 FYNNEI. This CDR3 has 14 amino acids. The CDR3 protein is CANSFAGGSDTQYF. The DNA of the CDR3 is TGTGCCAACAGTTTCGCGGGGGGTTCAGATACGCAGTATTTT.